This T cell receptor (beta chain) was obtained from a study of shared clonotypes between healthy human individuals. The data were produced by immunoSEQ multiplex PCR, yet TCRdb's version contains in-frame clones alone and is incomplete. The sample lists about 100,000 clones, around 68% occurring once. Broader study findings: Generally, estimated richness proved larger in naive subsets than it did in memory subsets.

Germline CDR1 SGHDT, CDR2 YYEEEE. Trimming cost V 0 bases and J 0 bases, with 13 bases left between them. The CDR3 spans 17 residues. This clone was counted many times. The target antigen is unknown. Sequencing was performed on memory CD8+ T cells sorted from blood. Subset described: CD45RO+ cells pooled with CCR7-negative TemRA cells. The TCR was taken from a woman in her 30s in good health. This chain joins TRBV5-6 and TRBJ1-5; a possible D gene is TRBD1 (5 bases). The CDR3 protein is CASSLGGRQHSNQPQHF. Here the CDR3 DNA reads TGTGCCAGCAGCTTGGGGGGACGACAGCATAGCAATCAGCCCCAGCATTTT.